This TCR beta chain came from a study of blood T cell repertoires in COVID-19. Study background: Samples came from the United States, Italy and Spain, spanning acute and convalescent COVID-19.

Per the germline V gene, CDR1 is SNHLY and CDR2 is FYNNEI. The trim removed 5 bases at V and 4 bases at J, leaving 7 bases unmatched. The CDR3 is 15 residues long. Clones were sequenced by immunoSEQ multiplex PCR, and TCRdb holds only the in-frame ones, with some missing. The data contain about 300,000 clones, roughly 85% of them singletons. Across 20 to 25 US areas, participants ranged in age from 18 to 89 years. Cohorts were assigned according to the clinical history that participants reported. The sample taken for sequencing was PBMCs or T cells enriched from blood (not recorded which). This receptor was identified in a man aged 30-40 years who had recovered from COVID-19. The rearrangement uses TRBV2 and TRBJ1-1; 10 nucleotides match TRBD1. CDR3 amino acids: CASSLTGGASTEAFF. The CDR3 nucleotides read TGTGCCAGCAGTTTGACAGGGGGCGCGAGCACTGAAGCTTTCTTT.